This TCR beta chain was recorded in a study of T cells expressing NK-cell markers. After re-calling the 5' RACE reads, TCRdb lists one entry per CDR3 protein, DNA absent. The table lists about 170,000 distinct CDR3 sequences, with 20% in the top ten. Study-wide results and caveats: For a handful of donors, these clonotypes were likewise the leading ones in the CD3+CD56-NKG2C+ fraction. Whether the expanded NKG2C+ T cell clones recognized HCMV remained unclear.

Of note for this clonotype: Its specificity is not known.

CDR1 and CDR2 (germline): SGHNT, YYREEE (reference sequence). The CDR3 runs 14 residues. The chain has TRBV5-4 and TRBJ1-1. This receptor was obtained from a man aged 18-69 years in good health. The sample comprised blood T cells: a sorted CD56 or NKG2C T cell subset, CD4+ or CD8+ T cells, or bulk PBMC T cells (not recorded which). CDR3 protein: CASSQTISITEAFF.